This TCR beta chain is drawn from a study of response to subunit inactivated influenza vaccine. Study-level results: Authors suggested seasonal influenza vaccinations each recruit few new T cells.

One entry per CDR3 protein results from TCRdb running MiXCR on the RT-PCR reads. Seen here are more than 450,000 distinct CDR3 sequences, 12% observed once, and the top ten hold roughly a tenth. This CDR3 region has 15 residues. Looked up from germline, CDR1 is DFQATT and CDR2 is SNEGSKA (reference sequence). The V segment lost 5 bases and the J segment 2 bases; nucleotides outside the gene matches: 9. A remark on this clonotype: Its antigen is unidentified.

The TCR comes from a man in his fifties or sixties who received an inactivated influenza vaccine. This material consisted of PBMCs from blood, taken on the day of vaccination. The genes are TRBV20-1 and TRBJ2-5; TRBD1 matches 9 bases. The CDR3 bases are TGCAGTGCTGACAACCCCGACAGGGGGCAAGAGACCCAGTACTTC. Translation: CSADNPDRGQETQYF.